These 11 T cell receptor beta chains originate from one sample sequenced in a study of blood T cells in healthy people across ages. PCR was performed a second time for roughly 7 to 11 cycles using a sample-barcoded 5' primer and a J-beta primer mix. TCRdb called the 5' RACE reads again in MiXCR, with one record for every CDR3 protein. Of over 1,500,000 distinct CDR3 sequences in the sample, less than 50% were seen once. Sequencing was performed on blood. These TCRs come from a woman between 40 and 55 years old in good health.

This clonotype was seen a single time. The V call is TRBV15, the J call TRBJ1-5; D not resolved. The CDR3 consists of 15 residues. The germline CDR1 and CDR2 sequences are LNHNV and YYDKDF (reference sequence). V was trimmed by 0 bases and J by 0 bases, leaving 6 bases between them. The CDR3 is CATSRDPASNQPQHF. In nucleotides, the CDR3 is TGTGCCACCAGCAGAGATCCCGCTAGCAATCAGCCCCAGCATTTT.

In its sample, this clonotype was seen a few times. The genes are TRBV7-9 and TRBJ2-1, with D perhaps TRBD1 (6 bases). V gave up 1 base and J gave up 9 bases, with 25 bases separating them. The CDR3 spans 18 residues. Germline loops: CDR1 SEHNR, CDR2 FQNEAQ (reference sequence). The CDR3 bases are TGTGCCAGCAGCTTAGGTTCTTCTATCAGACAGGTCAGTGGTGAGCAGTTCTTC. Protein sequence: CASSLGSSIRQVSGEQFF.

This clonotype has only a few counts. This rearrangement joins TRBV5-1 to TRBJ2-5; a possible D gene is TRBD2 (5 bases). V was cut by 4 bases and J by 1 base, with 17 bases left in between. In germline, CDR1 is SGHRS, CDR2 YFSETQ. CDR3 size: 16 residues. The CDR3 DNA follows: TGCGCCAGCAGCGTGACCGGGGTTGGACGCCAAGAGACCCAGTACTTC. Its protein product is CASSVTGVGRQETQYF.

This chain uses TRBV6-5 with TRBJ1-2, with D unclear. V was clipped by 7 bases and J by 0 bases, with 9 bases between them. From germline, CDR1 is MNHEY and CDR2 SVGAGI. The CDR3 runs to 13 residues. CDR3 sequence: CASTSASNYGYTF. The CDR3 DNA follows: TGTGCCAGCACCTCGGCCTCTAACTATGGCTACACCTTC.

The chain employs TRBV27 and TRBJ2-3; D may match TRBD1 or TRBD2 (5 bases each). The CDR3 length is 14 residues. Trimming left V 4 bases short and J 4 bases short, with 12 bases between. Germline-derived CDR1 and CDR2 are MNHEY and SMNVEV (reference sequence). The CDR3 DNA reads as TGTGCCAGCAGTTGGGGACGTGGCCCAGATACGCAGTATTTT. Encoded protein: CASSWGRGPDTQYF.

This chain joins TRBV7-6 and TRBJ1-1; TRBD1 matches at 7 bases. Germline-derived CDR1 and CDR2 are SGHVS and FNYEAQ. This CDR3 has 15 amino acids. V shed 2 bases and J 2 bases; nucleotides not matched to a gene: 5. The chain's CDR3 is CASSLQTGSNTEAFF. CDR3 nucleotide sequence: TGTGCCAGCAGCTTACAGACAGGGTCCAACACTGAAGCTTTCTTT.

This chain links TRBV7-2 with TRBJ2-1, with 9 bases that match TRBD2. Germline lookup yields CDR1 SGHTA and CDR2 FQGNSA. The CDR3 contains 16 residues. The V gene end was trimmed by 1 base and the J gene end by 7 bases; junction bases not matched to a gene: 8. The CDR3 region is CASSLVAGETGNEQFF. The CDR3 bases are TGTGCCAGCAGCTTAGTAGCGGGGGAAACTGGAAATGAGCAGTTCTTC.

As regards this clonotype: This clone may be a read error of a much larger clone one base away. The genes are TRBV7-2 and TRBJ2-3; perhaps TRBD1 as D (6 bases). Germline CDR1 and CDR2: SGHTA and FQGNSA. The CDR3 runs 14 residues. V lost 4 bases, J lost 0 bases, and 8 bases lay in between. The CDR3 region has the DNA TGTGCCAGCAGCTGGGACATTAGCACAGATACGCAGTATTTT. This sequence encodes CASSWDISTDTQYF.

This clonotype was detected a few times. The rearrangement joins TRBV9 to TRBJ1-1; perhaps TRBD1 as D (5 bases). Germline CDR1 and CDR2: SGDLS and YYNGEE. The CDR3 runs to 12 residues. With 3 bases removed from V and 5 bases from J, the gap between germline ends came to 8 bases. The CDR3, as DNA: TGTGCCAGCAGCGATCAGGGTACTGAAGCTTTCTTT. This sequence encodes CASSDQGTEAFF.

The chain combines TRBV7-2 with TRBJ2-5, with TRBD2 matching over 7 bases. Germline values: CDR1 SGHTA, CDR2 FQGNSA. V lost 1 base to trimming and J lost 11 bases; unmatched junction nucleotides: 16. The CDR3 covers 16 residues. CDR3 sequence: CASSLDGTNGYNEQYF. The CDR3 DNA reads as TGTGCCAGCAGCTTAGATGGGACTAACGGTTACAATGAGCAGTACTTC.

This clonotype was seen more than once but under ten times. CDR3 amino acids: CASSFRLGEQYF. DNA of the CDR3: TGTGCCAGCAGCTTCCGGTTGGGAGAGCAGTACTTC. This chain joins TRBV7-2 and TRBJ2-7; D not certain. Trimming removed 3 bases from V and 7 bases from J, with 10 bases in between. Germline V lookup: CDR1 SGHTA, CDR2 FQGNSA. This CDR3 comprises 12 residues. The whole variable domain, remainder taken from reference TRBV7-2 and TRBJ2-7, is GAGVSQSPSNKVTEKGKDVELRCDPISGHTALYWYRQSLGQGLEFLIYFQGNSAPDKSGLPSDRFSAERTGGSVSTLTIQRTQQEDSAVYLCASSFRLGEQYFGPGTRLTVT.